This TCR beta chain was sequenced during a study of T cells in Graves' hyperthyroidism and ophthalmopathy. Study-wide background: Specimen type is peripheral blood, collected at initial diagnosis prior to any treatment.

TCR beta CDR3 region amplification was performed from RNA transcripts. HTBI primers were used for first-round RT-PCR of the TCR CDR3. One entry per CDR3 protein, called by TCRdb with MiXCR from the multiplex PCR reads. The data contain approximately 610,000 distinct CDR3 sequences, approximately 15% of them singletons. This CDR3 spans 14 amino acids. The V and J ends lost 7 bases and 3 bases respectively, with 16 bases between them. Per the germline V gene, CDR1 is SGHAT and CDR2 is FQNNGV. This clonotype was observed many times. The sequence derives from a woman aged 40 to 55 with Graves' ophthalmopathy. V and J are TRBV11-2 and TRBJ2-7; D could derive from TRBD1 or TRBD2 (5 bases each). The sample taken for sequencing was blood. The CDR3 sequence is CASTLTGASYEQYF. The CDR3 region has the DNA TGTGCCAGCACCCTTACCGGGGCCAGCTACGAGCAGTACTTC.